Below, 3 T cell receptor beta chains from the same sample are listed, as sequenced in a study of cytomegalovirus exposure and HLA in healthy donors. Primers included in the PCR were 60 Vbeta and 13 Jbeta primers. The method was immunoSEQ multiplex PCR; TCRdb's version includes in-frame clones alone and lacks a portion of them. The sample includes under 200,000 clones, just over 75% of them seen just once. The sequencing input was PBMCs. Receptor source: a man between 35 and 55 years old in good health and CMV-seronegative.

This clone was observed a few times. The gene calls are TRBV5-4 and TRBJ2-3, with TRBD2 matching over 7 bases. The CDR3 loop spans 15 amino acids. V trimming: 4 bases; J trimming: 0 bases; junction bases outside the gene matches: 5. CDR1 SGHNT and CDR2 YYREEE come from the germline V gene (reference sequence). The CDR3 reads CASSPTSASTDTQYF. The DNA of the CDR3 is TGTGCCAGCAGCCCCACTAGCGCTAGCACAGATACGCAGTATTTT.

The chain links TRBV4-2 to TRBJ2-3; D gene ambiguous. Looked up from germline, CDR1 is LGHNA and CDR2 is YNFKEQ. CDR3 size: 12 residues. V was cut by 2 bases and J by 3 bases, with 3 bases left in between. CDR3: CASSQLTDTQYF. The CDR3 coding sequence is TGTGCCAGCAGCCAATTAACAGATACGCAGTATTTT.

The CDR3 reads CAWRNRDRGLPYEQYF. CDR3 DNA: TGTGCCTGGAGAAACCGGGACAGGGGGCTACCCTACGAGCAGTACTTC. The chain combines TRBV30 with TRBJ2-7; TRBD1 matches at 12 bases. Germline assignment: CDR1 GTSNPN and CDR2 SVGIG (reference sequence). The CDR3 runs to 16 residues. With V trimmed by 3 bases and J by 2 bases, 8 bases remained unmatched.